Sequencing of this TCR beta chain was carried out in a study of beta chain features in type 1 diabetes. Study conclusions and caveats: TCRB CDR3 length was moderately but significantly reduced in all four CD4+ subsets of Type 1 diabetes patients. In comparison with healthy donors, patients had naive, central memory and Treg TCRB repertoires that appeared more similar.

Purity above 95% was achieved in all sorted populations. Expressed TCRB transcripts were sequenced because the entire RNA isolate underwent reverse transcription. Approximately 3.6 million reads per sample on average were obtained from naive, central memory and regulatory T cell samples. The data were produced by immunoSEQ multiplex PCR, yet TCRdb's version contains in-frame clones alone and is incomplete. The sample comprises about 120,000 clones, less than 20% of which are singletons, and 2% to 2.5% rests with the top ten. A word on this clone: Its antigen is not known.

Germline CDR1 and CDR2: MDHEN and SYDVKM. The V gene end was trimmed by 6 bases and the J gene end by 7 bases; junction bases not matched to a gene: 5. The CDR3 runs to 13 residues. Material for sequencing was central memory CD4+ T cells from blood. This TCR was sampled from a man aged 25-40 years with type 1 diabetes. The chain carries TRBV28 and TRBJ1-5, with 8 bases aligning to TRBD1. Written as DNA, the CDR3 is TGTGCCAGCAGCCAGGGACAGGTCCAGCCCCAGCATTTT. This translates into CASSQGQVQPQHF.